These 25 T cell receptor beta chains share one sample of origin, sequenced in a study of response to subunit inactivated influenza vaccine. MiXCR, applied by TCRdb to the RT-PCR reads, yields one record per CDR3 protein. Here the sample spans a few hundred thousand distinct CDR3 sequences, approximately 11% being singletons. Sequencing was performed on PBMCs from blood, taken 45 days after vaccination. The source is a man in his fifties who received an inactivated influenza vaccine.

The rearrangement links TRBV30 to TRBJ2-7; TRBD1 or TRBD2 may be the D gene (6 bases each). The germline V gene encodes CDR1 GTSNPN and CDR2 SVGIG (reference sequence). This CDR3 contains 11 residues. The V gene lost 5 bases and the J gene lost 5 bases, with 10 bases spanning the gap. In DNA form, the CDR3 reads TGTGCCTGGTCGGGGGCTCACGAGCAGTACTTC. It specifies CAWSGAHEQYF.

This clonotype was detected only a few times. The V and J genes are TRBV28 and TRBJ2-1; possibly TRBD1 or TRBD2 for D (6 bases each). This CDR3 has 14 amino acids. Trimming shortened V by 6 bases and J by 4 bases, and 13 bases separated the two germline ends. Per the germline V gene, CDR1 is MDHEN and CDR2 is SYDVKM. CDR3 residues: CASRAGHSYNEQFF. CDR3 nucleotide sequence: TGTGCCAGCAGGGCGGGACATAGTTACAATGAGCAGTTCTTC.

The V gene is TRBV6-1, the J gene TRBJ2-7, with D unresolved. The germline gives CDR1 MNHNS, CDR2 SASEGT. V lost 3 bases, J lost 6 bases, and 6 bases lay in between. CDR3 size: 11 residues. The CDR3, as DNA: TGTGCCAGCAGTGACCGCCGCGAGCAGTACTTC. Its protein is CASSDRREQYF.

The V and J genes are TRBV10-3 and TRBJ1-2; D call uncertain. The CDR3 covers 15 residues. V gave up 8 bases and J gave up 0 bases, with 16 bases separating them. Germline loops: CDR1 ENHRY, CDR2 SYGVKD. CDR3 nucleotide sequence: TGTGCCATCCCGGAGGGAGCTCCAGCTAACTATGGCTACACCTTC. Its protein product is CAIPEGAPANYGYTF.

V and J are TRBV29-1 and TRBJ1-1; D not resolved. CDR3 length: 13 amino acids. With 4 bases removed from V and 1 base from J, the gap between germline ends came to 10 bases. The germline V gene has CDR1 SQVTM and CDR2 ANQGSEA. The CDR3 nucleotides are TGCAGCGTTGGGGTGCAGTCGAACACTGAAGCTTTCTTT. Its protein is CSVGVQSNTEAFF.

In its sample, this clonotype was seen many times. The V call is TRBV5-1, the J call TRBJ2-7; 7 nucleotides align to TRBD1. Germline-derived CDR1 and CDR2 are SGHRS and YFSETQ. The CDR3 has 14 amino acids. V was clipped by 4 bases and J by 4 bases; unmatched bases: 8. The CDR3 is CASSPSRQGYEQYF. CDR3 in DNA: TGCGCCAGCAGCCCATCCAGACAGGGTTACGAGCAGTACTTC.

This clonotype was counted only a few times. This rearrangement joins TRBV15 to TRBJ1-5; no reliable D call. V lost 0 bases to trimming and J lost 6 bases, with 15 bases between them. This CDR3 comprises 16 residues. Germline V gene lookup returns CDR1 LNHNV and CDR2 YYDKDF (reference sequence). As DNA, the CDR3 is TGTGCCACCAGCAGAGACGTTAAGATGAGCGGTCAGCCCCAGCATTTT. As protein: CATSRDVKMSGQPQHF.

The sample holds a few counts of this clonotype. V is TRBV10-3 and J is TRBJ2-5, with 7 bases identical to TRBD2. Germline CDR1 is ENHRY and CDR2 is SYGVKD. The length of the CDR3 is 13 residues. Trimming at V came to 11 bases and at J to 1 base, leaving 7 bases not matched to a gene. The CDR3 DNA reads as TGTGCCGCGGCCAGCGGGGTCCAAGAGACCCAGTACTTC. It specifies CAAASGVQETQYF.

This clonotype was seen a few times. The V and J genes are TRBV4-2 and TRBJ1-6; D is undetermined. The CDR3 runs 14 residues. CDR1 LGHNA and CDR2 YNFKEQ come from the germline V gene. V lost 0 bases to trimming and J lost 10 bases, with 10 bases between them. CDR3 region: CASSQDGHPSPLHF. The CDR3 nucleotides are TGTGCCAGCAGCCAAGATGGGCACCCATCACCCCTCCACTTT.

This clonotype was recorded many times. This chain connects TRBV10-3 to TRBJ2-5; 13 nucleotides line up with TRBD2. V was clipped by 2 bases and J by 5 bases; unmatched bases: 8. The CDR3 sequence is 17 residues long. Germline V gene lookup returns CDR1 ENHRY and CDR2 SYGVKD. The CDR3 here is CAISERRLAGGQETQYF. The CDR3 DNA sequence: TGTGCCATCAGTGAGCGTAGACTAGCGGGGGGTCAGGAGACCCAGTACTTC.

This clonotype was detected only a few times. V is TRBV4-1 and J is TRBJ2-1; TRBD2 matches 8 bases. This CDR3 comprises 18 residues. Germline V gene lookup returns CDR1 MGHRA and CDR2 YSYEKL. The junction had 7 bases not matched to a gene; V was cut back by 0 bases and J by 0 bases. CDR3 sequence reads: CASSQETIAGSSYNEQFF. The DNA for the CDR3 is TGCGCCAGCAGCCAAGAAACTATAGCGGGGAGCTCCTACAATGAGCAGTTCTTC.

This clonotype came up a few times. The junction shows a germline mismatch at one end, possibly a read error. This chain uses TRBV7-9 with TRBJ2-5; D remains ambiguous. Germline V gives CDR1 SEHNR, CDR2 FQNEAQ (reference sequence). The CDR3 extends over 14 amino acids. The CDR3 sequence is CASSLDSGFGRFDF. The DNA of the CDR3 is TGTGCCAGCAGCTTAGATTCCGGTTTTGGTCGGTTTGACTTC.

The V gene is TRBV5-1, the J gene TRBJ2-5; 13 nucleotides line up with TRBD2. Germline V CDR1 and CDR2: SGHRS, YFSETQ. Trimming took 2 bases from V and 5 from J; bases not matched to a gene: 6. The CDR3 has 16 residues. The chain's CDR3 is CASSFTSGGARETQYF. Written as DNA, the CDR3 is TGCGCCAGCAGCTTTACTAGCGGGGGGGCCCGGGAGACCCAGTACTTC.

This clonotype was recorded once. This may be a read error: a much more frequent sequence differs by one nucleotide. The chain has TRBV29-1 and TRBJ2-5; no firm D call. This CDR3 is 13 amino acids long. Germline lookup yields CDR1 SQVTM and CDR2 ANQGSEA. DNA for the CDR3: TGCAGCGCCGATCCAGGAAACCAAGAGACCCGGTACTTC. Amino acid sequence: CSADPGNQETRYF.

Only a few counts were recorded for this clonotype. DNA of the CDR3: TGTGCCAGCAGCTCCCCGTCCGGGACAGGGATTCGCACTGAAGCTTTCTTT. Translating gives CASSSPSGTGIRTEAFF. V is TRBV5-5 and J is TRBJ1-1, with 9 nucleotides matching TRBD1. Trimming cost V 3 bases and J 4 bases; bases outside gene matches: 13. Germline V gives CDR1 SGHKS, CDR2 YYEKEE (reference sequence). The CDR3 is 17 residues long.

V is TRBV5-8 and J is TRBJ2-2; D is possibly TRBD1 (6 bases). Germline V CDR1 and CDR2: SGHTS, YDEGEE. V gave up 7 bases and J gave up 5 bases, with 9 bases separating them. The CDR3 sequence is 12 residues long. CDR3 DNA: TGTGCCAGCCGAGGGGGTACCGGGGAGCTGTTTTTT. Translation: CASRGGTGELFF.

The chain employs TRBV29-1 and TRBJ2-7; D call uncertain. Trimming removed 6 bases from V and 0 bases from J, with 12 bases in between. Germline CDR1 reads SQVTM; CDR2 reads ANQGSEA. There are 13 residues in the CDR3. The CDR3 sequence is CSVMTASSYEQYF. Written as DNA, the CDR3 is TGCAGCGTAATGACGGCGAGCTCCTACGAGCAGTACTTC.

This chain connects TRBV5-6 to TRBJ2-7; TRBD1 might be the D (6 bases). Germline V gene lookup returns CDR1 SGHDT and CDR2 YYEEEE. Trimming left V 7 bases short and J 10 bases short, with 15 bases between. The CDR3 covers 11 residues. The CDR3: CASGVQDSQYF. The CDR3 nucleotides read TGTGCCAGCGGCGTCCAGGACAGTCAGTACTTC.

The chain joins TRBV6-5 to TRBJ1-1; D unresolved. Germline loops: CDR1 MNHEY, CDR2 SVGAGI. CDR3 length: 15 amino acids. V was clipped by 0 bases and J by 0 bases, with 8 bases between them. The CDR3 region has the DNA TGTGCCAGCAGTTACTCCGGACGGATGAACACTGAAGCTTTCTTT. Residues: CASSYSGRMNTEAFF.

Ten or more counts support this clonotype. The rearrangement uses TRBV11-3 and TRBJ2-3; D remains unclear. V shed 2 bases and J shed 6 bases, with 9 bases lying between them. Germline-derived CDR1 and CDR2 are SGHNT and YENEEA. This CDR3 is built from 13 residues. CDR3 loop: CASSLPPADTQYF. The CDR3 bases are TGTGCCAGCAGCTTACCACCCGCGGATACGCAGTATTTT.

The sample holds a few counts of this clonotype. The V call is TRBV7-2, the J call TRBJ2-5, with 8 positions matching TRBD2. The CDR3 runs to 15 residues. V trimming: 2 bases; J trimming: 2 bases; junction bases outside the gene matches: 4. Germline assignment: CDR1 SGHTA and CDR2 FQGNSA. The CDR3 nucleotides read TGTGCCAGCAGCTTATTGCGGGGGGTACAAGAGACCCAGTACTTC. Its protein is CASSLLRGVQETQYF.

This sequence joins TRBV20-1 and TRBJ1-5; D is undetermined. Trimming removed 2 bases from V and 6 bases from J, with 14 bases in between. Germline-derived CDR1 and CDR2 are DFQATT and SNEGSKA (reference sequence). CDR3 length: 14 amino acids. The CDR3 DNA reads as TGCAGTGCTAGAAATCTAGTGGTGGGTCAGCCCCAGCATTTT. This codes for CSARNLVVGQPQHF.

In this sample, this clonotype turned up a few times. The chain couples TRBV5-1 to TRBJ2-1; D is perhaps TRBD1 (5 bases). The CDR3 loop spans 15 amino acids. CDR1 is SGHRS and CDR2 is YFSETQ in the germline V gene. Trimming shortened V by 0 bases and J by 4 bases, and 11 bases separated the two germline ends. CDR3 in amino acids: CASSLETGRYNEQFF. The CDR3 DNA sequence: TGCGCCAGCAGCTTGGAAACAGGCCGGTACAATGAGCAGTTCTTC.

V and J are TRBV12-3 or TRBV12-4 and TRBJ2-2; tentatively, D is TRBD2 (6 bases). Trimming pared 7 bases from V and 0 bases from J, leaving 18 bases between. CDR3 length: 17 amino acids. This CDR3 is CASTVFGTQANTGELFF. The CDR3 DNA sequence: TGTGCCAGCACAGTTTTTGGGACTCAAGCGAACACCGGGGAGCTGTTTTTT.

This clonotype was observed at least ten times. CDR3 loop: CASTVGGRVSNEQYF. The CDR3 DNA follows: TGTGCCAGCACCGTAGGTGGCAGGGTTAGCAACGAGCAGTACTTC. V usage is TRBV5-6 and J usage is TRBJ2-7; D is perhaps TRBD1 (5 bases). The germline V gene encodes CDR1 SGHDT and CDR2 YYEEEE. The CDR3 is 15 amino acids. The ends were cut back, 6 bases at V and 5 bases at J, with 21 bases in the middle.